These 13 T cell receptor beta chains were all obtained from the same sample, sequenced in a study of lymphopenia after photon versus proton radiotherapy. Only in-frame clones appear in the TCRdb table, and some are missing; sequencing was by immunoSEQ multiplex PCR. In the table there are about 24,000 clones, roughly 80% of which are singletons. The sequenced sample was peripheral blood, obtained from a patient treated with proton-based radiotherapy. The receptors here all came from a woman aged 70-85 years with pancreatic cancer.

For the CDR3, the DNA is TGTGCCAGCTCAAAGGACAGGGATTTTTATGGCTACACCTTC. Encoded protein: CASSKDRDFYGYTF. The chain carries TRBV18 and TRBJ1-2; 8 nucleotides match TRBD1. The CDR3 is 14 amino acids. Germline CDR1 reads KGHSH; CDR2 reads LQKENI. V dropped 5 bases and J dropped 5; count of bases not matched to a gene: 7.

The V call is TRBV7-9, the J call TRBJ2-7, with D hard to call. The CDR3 runs to 11 residues. The V gene's germline CDR1 is SEHNR and CDR2 FQNEAQ (reference sequence). V was cut by 5 bases and J by 5 bases, with 7 bases left in between. Here the CDR3 reads CASSRDHEQYF. The CDR3 DNA reads TGTGCCAGCAGCAGAGACCACGAGCAGTACTTC. Supplemented by reference TRBV7-9 and TRBJ2-7, the full variable domain reads DTGVSQNPRHKITKRGQNVTFRCDPISEHNRLYWYRQTLGQGPEFLTYFQNEAQLEKSRLLSDRFSAERPKGSFSTLEIQRTEQGDSAMYLCASSRDHEQYFGPGTRLTVT.

The chain links TRBV4-3 to TRBJ2-2; D may be TRBD1 (7 bases). Deletions cut 4 bases from V and 2 bases from J, with 14 bases between. The CDR3 covers 16 residues. Germline V gene data show CDR1 as LGHNA and CDR2 as YSLEER. CDR3 bases: TGCGCCAGCAGCCGTCGCAGGGGGGATAACACCGGGGAGCTGTTTTTT. The encoded protein is CASSRRRGDNTGELFF.

The genes are TRBV27 and TRBJ1-3; D gene ambiguous. CDR3 length: 13 residues. From germline, CDR1 is MNHEY and CDR2 SMNVEV (reference sequence). V lost 2 bases and J lost 0, with 2 bases in between. This CDR3 is CASSLASGNTIYF. The CDR3 DNA sequence: TGTGCCAGCAGTTTAGCCTCTGGAAACACCATATATTTT.

The V call is TRBV18, the J call TRBJ2-3; the match to TRBD2 covers 9 bases. The V segment lost 2 bases and the J segment 5 bases; nucleotides outside the gene matches: 5. The CDR3 length is 15 residues. Germline V gene lookup returns CDR1 KGHSH and CDR2 LQKENI. CDR3: CASSPVGSGRDTQYF. The CDR3 nucleotides read TGTGCCAGCTCACCAGTAGGTAGCGGGAGAGATACGCAGTATTTT.

This chain connects TRBV15 to TRBJ1-2; unclear D gene. The CDR3 runs 15 residues. Trimming took off 4 bases at V and 7 bases at J, with 19 bases between the two ends. CDR1 is LNHNV and CDR2 is YYDKDF in the germline V gene (reference sequence). This CDR3 is CATSTTGPTVGGYTF. CDR3 in DNA: TGTGCCACCAGCACTACCGGGCCCACCGTGGGTGGCTACACCTTC.

The chain uses TRBV10-2 and TRBJ2-7; 7 nucleotides agree with TRBD2. The length of the CDR3 is 16 residues. With V trimmed by 0 bases and J by 7 bases, 12 bases remained unmatched. The germline CDR1 and CDR2 sequences are WSHSY and SAAADI. The CDR3 is CASSESASGTVREQYF. The CDR3 DNA sequence: TGCGCCAGCAGTGAGTCGGCTAGCGGAACTGTACGGGAGCAGTACTTC.

About this clone: One end of the junction varies from germline; a read error may be responsible. CDR3 amino acids: CGTSGRAVGTDTQYF. DNA of the CDR3: TGCGGGACTAGCGGGAGGGCCGTAGGCACAGATACGCAGTATTTT. The chain links TRBV6-6 to TRBJ2-3, with 16 bases fitting TRBD2. This CDR3 has 15 residues. Germline V gene data show CDR1 as MNHNY and CDR2 as SVGAGI (reference sequence).

This clone showed up just a few times. The chain employs TRBV9 and TRBJ1-3; D unclear. The length of the CDR3 is 16 residues. Germline CDR1 and CDR2: SGDLS and YYNGEE. V gave up 0 bases and J gave up 0 bases, with 10 bases separating them. The CDR3 here is CASSVVGRASGNTIYF. CDR3 DNA: TGTGCCAGCAGCGTAGTAGGCAGAGCCTCTGGAAACACCATATATTTT.

The chain employs TRBV12-2 and TRBJ1-6; the table assigns TRBD1, which was not confirmed against the DNA. TRBV12-2 is given as a pseudogene. This CDR3 is 24 amino acids long. CDR3 sequence (DNA): TGTGCAAGTCGCTTAGCCGTGGTCCATATACCGAGGACAGGGAAAGGACTGGATAATTCACCCCTCCACTTT. Amino acids: CASRLAVVHIPRTGKGLDNSPLHF.

This chain connects TRBV2 to TRBJ2-2; D not resolved. The CDR3 is made up of 15 amino acids. CDR1 and CDR2 from the germline V gene are SNHLY and FYNNEI. V lost 4 bases, J lost 10 bases, and 19 bases lay in between. DNA for the CDR3: TGTGCCAGCAGTGCGTCAGAGACTCCCGGTTCGGAGCTGTTTTTT. It codes for CASSASETPGSELFF.

The genes are TRBV7-9 and TRBJ1-3; perhaps TRBD1 as D (5 bases). Trimming stripped 5 bases from V and 0 bases from J, with 11 bases between. The CDR3 is made up of 15 amino acids. Germline CDR1 and CDR2: SEHNR and FQNEAQ (reference sequence). CDR3 protein: CASSRPGSSGNTIYF. CDR3 coding DNA: TGTGCCAGCAGCAGACCAGGGTCCTCTGGAAACACCATATATTTT.

This sequence joins TRBV29-1 and TRBJ1-3, with D maybe TRBD1 (5 bases). Trimming took 1 base from V and 0 from J, leaving 10 bases between them. Germline V gene sequence: CDR1 SQVTM, CDR2 ANQGSEA. This CDR3 spans 15 amino acids. CDR3 in amino acids: CSVEGDGGSGNTIYF. CDR3 bases: TGCAGCGTTGAAGGGGACGGTGGCTCTGGAAACACCATATATTTT.